Below are 8 T cell receptor beta chains sequenced from a single sample in a study of shared clonotypes between healthy human individuals. Measured with immunoSEQ multiplex PCR; TCRdb has only the in-frame clones, and not every one. The sample lists 400,000 to 500,000 clones; 60% to 85% were seen once. Sequencing was done on a sample of PBMCs. The origin of the receptors is a woman aged 40 to 49 in good health. Some clones in this sample may be carry-over from other donors' samples.

This clone was seen a single time. The chain joins TRBV6-1 to TRBJ2-4; D possibly corresponds to TRBD1 (6 bases). Germline V gene lookup returns CDR1 MNHNS and CDR2 SASEGT. The CDR3 is 13 residues long. V was pared by 4 bases and J by 4 bases, with 8 bases between. In nucleotides, the CDR3 is TGTGCCAGCAGTGCCGGACAGAAAAACATTCAGTACTTC. Translation gives CASSAGQKNIQYF.

This rearrangement joins TRBV6-5 to TRBJ2-5; 7 nucleotides align to TRBD1. J lost 5 bases, V lost 5 bases, and 8 bases had no gene match. Germline CDR1 is MNHEY and CDR2 is SVGAGI. This CDR3 comprises 14 residues. The CDR3 bases are TGTGCCAGCAGTCCCCGGACAGGTTGGGAGACCCAGTACTTC. Translated: CASSPRTGWETQYF.

This clone has only a few counts. This same CDR3 is encoded by further DNA sequences in the sample. The chain is built from TRBV6-5 and TRBJ1-5; D not resolved. Germline V CDR1 and CDR2: MNHEY, SVGAGI. The CDR3 spans 15 residues. Trimming stripped 6 bases from V and 0 bases from J, with 12 bases between. For the CDR3, the DNA is TGTGCCAGCAGACCCAGGAAGAATAGCAATCAGCCCCAGCATTTT. Encoded protein: CASRPRKNSNQPQHF.

This sequence joins TRBV9 and TRBJ2-6, with TRBD1 identical over 8 bases. There are 17 residues in the CDR3. The germline gives CDR1 SGDLS, CDR2 YYNGEE. The ends lost 3 bases at V and 2 bases at J; junction bases unmatched: 7. CDR3 DNA sequence: TGTGCCAGCAGCGAGGGGGCCAGGGGGCCTGGGGCCAACGTCCTGACTTTC. It is translated as CASSEGARGPGANVLTF.

J is TRBJ2-5 and V is TRBV4-1, with 10 positions matching TRBD2. The CDR3 runs 19 residues. Germline V lookup: CDR1 MGHRA, CDR2 YSYEKL. J gave up 2 bases and V 3 bases, and 15 bases lay outside the gene matches. CDR3 amino acids: CASSQGLAGELGGQETQYF. In DNA, the CDR3 is TGCGCCAGCAGCCAGGGGCTAGCGGGAGAGTTGGGGGGTCAAGAGACCCAGTACTTC.

V is TRBV7-9 and J is TRBJ1-5, with D hard to call. Per germline, CDR1 SEHNR and CDR2 FQNEAQ (reference sequence). The CDR3 sequence is 15 residues long. V shed 2 bases and J shed 11 bases, with 19 bases lying between them. The CDR3: CASSLRSADVGAQHF. CDR3 coding DNA: TGTGCCAGCAGCTTACGGTCCGCTGATGTTGGGGCCCAGCATTTT.

The rearrangement links TRBV11-3 to TRBJ2-1; no clear D. Germline assignment: CDR1 SGHNT and CDR2 YENEEA. The CDR3 spans 13 residues. V was trimmed by 2 bases and J by 3 bases, leaving 5 bases between them. Written as DNA, the CDR3 is TGTGCCAGCAGCTTACGACTCTACAATGAGCAGTTCTTC. Protein sequence: CASSLRLYNEQFF.

This chain joins TRBV10-3 and TRBJ2-5, with D tentatively TRBD2 (5 bases). The V end was cut by 4 bases, the J end by 5 bases, with 17 bases between. CDR1 ENHRY and CDR2 SYGVKD come from the germline V gene. This CDR3 comprises 15 residues. CDR3 protein: CAISGAGDRGETQYF. In nucleotides, the CDR3 is TGTGCCATCAGTGGGGCCGGGGATCGAGGGGAGACCCAGTACTTC.